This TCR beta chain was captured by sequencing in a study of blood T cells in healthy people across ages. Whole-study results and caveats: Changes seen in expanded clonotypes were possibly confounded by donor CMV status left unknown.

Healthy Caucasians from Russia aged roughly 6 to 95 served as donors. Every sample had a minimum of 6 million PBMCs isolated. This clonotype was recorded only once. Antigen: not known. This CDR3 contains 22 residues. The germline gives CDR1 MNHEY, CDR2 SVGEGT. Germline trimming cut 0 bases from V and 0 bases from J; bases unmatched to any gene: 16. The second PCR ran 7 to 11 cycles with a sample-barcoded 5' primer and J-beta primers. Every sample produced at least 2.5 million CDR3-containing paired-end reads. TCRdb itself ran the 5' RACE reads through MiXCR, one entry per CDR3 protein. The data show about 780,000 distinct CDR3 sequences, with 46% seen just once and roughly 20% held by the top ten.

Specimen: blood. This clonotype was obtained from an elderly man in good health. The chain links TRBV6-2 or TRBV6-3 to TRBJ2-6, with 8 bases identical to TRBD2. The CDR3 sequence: CASSYSTGLLAGFSSGANVLTF. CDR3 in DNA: TGTGCCAGCAGTTACTCAACCGGCCTCCTAGCGGGCTTTAGCTCTGGGGCCAACGTCCTGACTTTC.